This entry features one T cell receptor (beta chain) sequence. Its antigen remains unidentified. The sample comes from a study of vaccination and CD4 T cells after COVID-19. Study-wide background: Each participant was administered two doses of a vaccine, which was either BNT162b2 or mRNA-1273.

Once obtained from cultured CD4+ T cells, the DNA was sequenced using the Oncomine TCR Beta short-read assay. TCRdb called the PCR reads again in MiXCR, with one record for every CDR3 protein. The sample lists more than 10,000 distinct CDR3 sequences; roughly 50% were seen once. Treatment indicated: roughly nine-day PBMC culture with coronavirus spike peptide pools or control peptides (ViraFEST assay). Expanded clonotypes were found by TCR sequencing after peptide-pool stimulation (ViraFEST). Here the sequenced sample was cultured CD4+ T cells from blood, taken after SARS-CoV-2 vaccination. This sequence was found in a human donor with COVID-19.

The CDR3 coding sequence is TGTGCCACCTTTCCTTCAGGGGTTGTAGGCTATGGCTACACCTTC. As protein: CATFPSGVVGYGYTF. The chain links TRBV24-1 to TRBJ1-2; a weak D match, TRBD1 (6 bases). The CDR3 is 15 residues long. Trimming took off 9 bases at V and 4 bases at J, with 20 bases between the two ends. Germline loops: CDR1 KGHDR, CDR2 SFDVKD.